This T cell receptor beta chain was obtained from a study of technical replicates of blood from several donors. Germline V gives CDR1 SNHLY, CDR2 FYNNEI. This CDR3 spans 14 amino acids. Clones were read by immunoSEQ multiplex PCR, and TCRdb kept only the in-frame ones, dropping some. This sample has approximately 73,000 clones, with around nine tenths found just once. Concerning this clone itself: One end of the junction fails to match germline, which may point to a read error.

V is TRBV2 and J is TRBJ1-2; TRBD1 might be the D (5 bases). This TCR came from a human donor in good health. Sequencing was done on a sample of T cells isolated from PBMCs. The CDR3 nucleotides are TGTGCCAGCAGTGACGCAGGGATCCACTATCGCTACACCTTC. This translates into CASSDAGIHYRYTF.